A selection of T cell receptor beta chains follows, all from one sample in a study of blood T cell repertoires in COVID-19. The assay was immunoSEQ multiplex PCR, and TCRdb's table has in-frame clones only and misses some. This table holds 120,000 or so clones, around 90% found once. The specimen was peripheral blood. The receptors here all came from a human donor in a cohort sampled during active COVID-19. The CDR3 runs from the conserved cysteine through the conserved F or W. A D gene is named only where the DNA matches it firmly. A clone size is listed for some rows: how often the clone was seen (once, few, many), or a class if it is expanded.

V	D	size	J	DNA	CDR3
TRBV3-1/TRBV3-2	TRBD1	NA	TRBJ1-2	TGTGCCAGCAGCCAAGATTGGGGGTTGGGACAGGGGGCTGGCTACACCTTC	CASSQDWGLGQGAGYTF
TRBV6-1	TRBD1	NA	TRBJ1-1	TGTGCCAGCAGTGGGGACAGGGCCCTGTATAGGACTGAAGCTTTCTTT	CASSGDRALYRTEAFF
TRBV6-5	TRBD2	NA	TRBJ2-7	TGTGCCAGCAGCAGAAGCGGGATCTCCTACGAGCAGTACTTC	CASSRSGISYEQYF
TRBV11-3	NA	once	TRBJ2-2	TGTGCCGTCGCGGGAATCGGCGCCGGGGAGCTGTTTTTT	CAVAGIGAGELFF
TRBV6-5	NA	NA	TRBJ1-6	TGTGCCAGCAGTTACGCCTCGACAGGCGCTTCACCCCTCCACTTT	CASSYASTGASPLHF
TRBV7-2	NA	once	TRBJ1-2	TGTGCCAGCAGCCTGGACTCTTCCTCCTTCCCTTATGGCTACACCTTC	CASSLDSSSFPYGYTF
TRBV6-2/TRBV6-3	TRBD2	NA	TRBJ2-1	TGTGCCAGCAGTCGGCGGGGGGGCCCCCACAATGAGCAGTTCTTC	CASSRRGGPHNEQFF
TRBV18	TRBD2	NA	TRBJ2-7	TGTGCCAGCTCATCCGCTCTCCCGGGGGGGGACGAGCAGTACTTC	CASSSALPGGDEQYF
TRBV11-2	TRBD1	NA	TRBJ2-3	TGTGCCAGCAGCTTAGGAACAGCGGGGACAGGGTTGAGCACAGATACGCAGTATTTT	CASSLGTAGTGLSTDTQYF
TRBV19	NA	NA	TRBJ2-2	TGTGCCAGTAGTACTCGGACAGACAACACCGGGGAGCTGTTTTTT	CASSTRTDNTGELFF
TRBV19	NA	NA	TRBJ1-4	TGTGCCAGTAGTTCATCGACTCGAGGGATTAATGAAAAACTGTTTTTT	CASSSSTRGINEKLFF
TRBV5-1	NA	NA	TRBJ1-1	TGCGCCAGCAGCTTGGTAGGACAGAATGACAAAGCTTTCTTT	CASSLVGQNDKAFF
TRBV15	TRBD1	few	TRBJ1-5	TGTGCCACCAGCAGAAAGGGCAGGGGGCTTGCTGCCAATCAGCCCCAGCATTTT	CATSRKGRGLAANQPQHF
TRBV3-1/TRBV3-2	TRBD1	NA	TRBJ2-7	TGTGCCAGCAGCCAAGAGGGACAGGGGATGCAGTACTTC	CASSQEGQGMQYF
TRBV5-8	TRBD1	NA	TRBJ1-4	TGTGCCAGCAGCTCGGAGGGACAGCCAAATGAAAAACTGTTTTTT	CASSSEGQPNEKLFF
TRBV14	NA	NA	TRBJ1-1	TGTGCCAGCAGCCTTCTCAGGGGCACTGAAGCTTTCTTT	CASSLLRGTEAFF
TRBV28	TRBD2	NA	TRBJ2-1	TGTGCCAGCAGTCCCTCGGCCGGGACAAGACTAGCGGGAGGGCATGAGCAGTTCTTC	CASSPSAGTRLAGGHEQFF
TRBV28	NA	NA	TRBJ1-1	TGTGCCAGCAGTCCCCTAATCCGGAGGAGGAACACTGAAGCTTTCTTT	CASSPLIRRRNTEAFF
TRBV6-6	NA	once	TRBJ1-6	TGTGCCAGCAGTCCCCGTGGAGGGAACTATAATTCACCCCTCCACTTT	CASSPRGGNYNSPLHF
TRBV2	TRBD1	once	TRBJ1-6	TGTGCCAGTCGACAGGGGGCTGGGTCACCCCTCCACTTT	CASRQGAGSPLHF
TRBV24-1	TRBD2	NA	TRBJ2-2	TGTGCCACCAGTGACCCTCGGCGGGAGAGTAACGGGGAGCTGTTTTTT	CATSDPRRESNGELFF
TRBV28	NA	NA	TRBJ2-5	TGTGCCAGCAGTTTACCCAGCGGGCAAGAGACCCAGTACTTC	CASSLPSGQETQYF
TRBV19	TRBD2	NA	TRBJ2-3	TGTGCCAGTAGTAGCGGGGGGGGGACAGATACGCAGTATTTT	CASSSGGGTDTQYF
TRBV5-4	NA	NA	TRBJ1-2	TGTGCCAGCAGCTTGTTACAGAAGTATGGCTACACCTTC	CASSLLQKYGYTF
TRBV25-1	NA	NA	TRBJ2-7	TGTGCCAGCAGATCTAGCCGGGATAGCTACGAGCAGTACTTC	CASRSSRDSYEQYF
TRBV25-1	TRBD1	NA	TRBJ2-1	TGTGCCAGCAGTGAATTTAAAGGGGGCTATGAGCAGTTCTTC	CASSEFKGGYEQFF
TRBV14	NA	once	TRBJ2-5	TGTGCCAGCAGCCCCCGAGGCACCCAAGAGACCCAGTACTTC	CASSPRGTQETQYF
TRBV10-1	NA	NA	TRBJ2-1	TGCGCCAGCAGTGAGTACGTTAGATCAAATGAGCAGTTCTTC	CASSEYVRSNEQFF
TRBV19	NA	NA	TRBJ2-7	TGTGCCAGTAGTATATCGCAGGGGGGTCGTCACGAGCAGTACTTC	CASSISQGGRHEQYF
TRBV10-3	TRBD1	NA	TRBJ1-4	TGTGCCATCAGTGGGAGGACAGGGGACGAAAAACTGTTTTTT	CAISGRTGDEKLFF
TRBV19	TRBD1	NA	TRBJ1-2	TGTGCCAGTAGTCCTTTGGGACAGGGTAAAGGCTACACCTTC	CASSPLGQGKGYTF
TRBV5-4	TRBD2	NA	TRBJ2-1	TGTGCCAGCAACTTAGGACTAGCGAGCAATGAGCAGTTCTTC	CASNLGLASNEQFF